One sample yielded the 11 T cell receptor beta chains listed below, sequenced in a study of blood T cell repertoires in COVID-19. The method was immunoSEQ multiplex PCR; TCRdb's version includes in-frame clones alone and lacks a portion of them. The sample includes about 92,000 clones, roughly 72% seen only once; the top ten take around 23%. The sequenced sample consisted of peripheral blood. The receptors derive from a woman aged 60-75 years in a cohort sampled during active or convalescent COVID-19.

This clone occurred once. The V gene is TRBV4-2, the J gene TRBJ1-1, with D possibly TRBD1 on 5 matching bases. The ends were cut back, 0 bases at V and 0 bases at J, with 8 bases in the middle. Germline V gene sequence: CDR1 LGHNA, CDR2 YNFKEQ. The CDR3 loop spans 15 amino acids. CDR3 sequence (DNA): TGTGCCAGCAGCCAAGAGACAGTCATGAACACTGAAGCTTTCTTT. Residues: CASSQETVMNTEAFF.

In DNA, the CDR3 is TGTGCCAGCAGCCCTTTGAGCACAGATACGCAGTATTTT. It encodes CASSPLSTDTQYF. The chain has TRBV13 and TRBJ2-3; D gene uncertain. Looked up from germline, CDR1 is PRHDT and CDR2 is FYEKMQ (reference sequence). With 5 bases removed from V and 0 bases from J, the gap between germline ends came to 6 bases. CDR3 length: 13 residues.

The genes are TRBV29-1 and TRBJ1-1; D uncertain. Germline assignment: CDR1 SQVTM and CDR2 ANQGSEA. There are 14 residues in the CDR3. V shed 5 bases and J shed 3 bases, with 16 bases lying between them. This chain's CDR3 is CSVLPKGGYTEAFF. As DNA, the CDR3 is TGCAGCGTTCTCCCGAAGGGAGGGTACACTGAAGCTTTCTTT.

CDR3 nucleotide sequence: TGTGCCATCAGTGAGTCTGGGACAGGGACCGAAAAACTGTTTTTT. Translation: CAISESGTGTEKLFF. This chain joins TRBV10-3 and TRBJ1-4; 9 nucleotides agree with TRBD1. After removal of 0 bases from V and 8 bases from J, the junction contained 4 bases not matched to a gene. The germline V gene encodes CDR1 ENHRY and CDR2 SYGVKD. The CDR3 is 15 residues long.

In this sample, this clone turned up many times. The chain joins TRBV19 to TRBJ2-2, with 7 bases lining up with TRBD1. The CDR3 runs to 12 residues. Per the germline V gene, CDR1 is LNHDA and CDR2 is SQIVND (reference sequence). V trimming: 4 bases; J trimming: 9 bases; junction bases outside the gene matches: 2. The CDR3 nucleotides are TGTGCCAGTAGTAGAGGGGGCCGGGAGCTGTTTTTT. Protein: CASSRGGRELFF.

The sample holds one count of this clone. The V gene is TRBV28, the J gene TRBJ2-2; the D gene is possibly TRBD1 (6 bases). Trimming removed 3 bases at V and 4 bases at J, with 9 bases between. CDR1 is MDHEN and CDR2 is SYDVKM in the germline V gene. The CDR3 loop spans 14 amino acids. The DNA for the CDR3 is TGTGCCAGCAGTTTGCGACAGGCCACCGGGGAGCTGTTTTTT. Encoded protein: CASSLRQATGELFF.

The V and J genes are TRBV27 and TRBJ2-3, with D perhaps TRBD1 (5 bases). CDR1 and CDR2 from the germline V gene are MNHEY and SMNVEV (reference sequence). The CDR3 is 16 amino acids. The germline V and J ends were trimmed by 1 base and 2 bases, with 13 bases remaining between them. Written as DNA, the CDR3 is TGTGCCAGCAGTTTATATACAGGACGGTTCACAGATACGCAGTATTTT. Its translation: CASSLYTGRFTDTQYF.

The chain has TRBV28 and TRBJ1-2, with TRBD1 identical over 12 bases. Germline V gives CDR1 MDHEN, CDR2 SYDVKM. V gave up 4 bases and J gave up 6 bases; unmatched junction bases: 6. The CDR3 has 15 amino acids. CDR3 nucleotide sequence: TGTGCCAGCAGTTGGGGACAGGGGGCAGCGGATGGCTACACCTTC. It specifies CASSWGQGAADGYTF.

The chain carries TRBV10-3 and TRBJ2-3; 10 nucleotides agree with TRBD1. V lost 3 bases and J lost 6; bases outside the gene matches: 3. The CDR3 length is 14 residues. Germline V gene data show CDR1 as ENHRY and CDR2 as SYGVKD. CDR3 DNA: TGTGCCATCAGTGACCGGACAGGGGGGGATACGCAGTATTTT. This sequence encodes CAISDRTGGDTQYF.

This sequence joins TRBV5-1 and TRBJ2-2, with TRBD2 matching 11 bases. Per the germline V gene, CDR1 is SGHRS and CDR2 is YFSETQ. The CDR3 is 18 amino acids. With V trimmed by 0 bases and J by 3 bases, 7 bases remained unmatched. In DNA, the CDR3 is TGCGCCAGCAGCTTGGTTAGCGGGGGGGCCTGGGACACCGGGGAGCTGTTTTTT. This translates into CASSLVSGGAWDTGELFF.

The rearrangement links TRBV5-1 to TRBJ2-5, with TRBD1 matching 9 bases. V gave up 0 bases and J gave up 2 bases; unmatched junction bases: 2. The CDR3 is 15 amino acids. Germline lookup yields CDR1 SGHRS and CDR2 YFSETQ. The CDR3 nucleotides are TGCGCCAGCAGCTTGGTGGGACAGGGTCAAGAGACCCAGTACTTC. Protein: CASSLVGQGQETQYF.